This T cell receptor (beta chain) emerged from a study of cytomegalovirus exposure and HLA in healthy donors. Both 60 Vbeta primers and 13 Jbeta primers went into the PCR. The protocol was immunoSEQ multiplex PCR, while the TCRdb copy is restricted to in-frame clones and leaves out a portion. The sample lists fewer than 250,000 clones, around 83% seen once, with 9.5% to 13% in the top ten. V shed 5 bases and J shed 6 bases, with 15 bases lying between them. Germline CDR1 reads GTSNPN; CDR2 reads SVGIG (reference sequence). This CDR3 is 13 amino acids long. This receptor was obtained from a woman aged 45 to 65 in good health and CMV-seropositive. Sequenced sample: PBMCs. This rearrangement joins TRBV30 to TRBJ2-3; perhaps TRBD1 as D (5 bases). In DNA form, the CDR3 reads TGTGCCTGGCAGCCCGCCCACAGGGATACGCAGTATTTT. Encoded protein: CAWQPAHRDTQYF.